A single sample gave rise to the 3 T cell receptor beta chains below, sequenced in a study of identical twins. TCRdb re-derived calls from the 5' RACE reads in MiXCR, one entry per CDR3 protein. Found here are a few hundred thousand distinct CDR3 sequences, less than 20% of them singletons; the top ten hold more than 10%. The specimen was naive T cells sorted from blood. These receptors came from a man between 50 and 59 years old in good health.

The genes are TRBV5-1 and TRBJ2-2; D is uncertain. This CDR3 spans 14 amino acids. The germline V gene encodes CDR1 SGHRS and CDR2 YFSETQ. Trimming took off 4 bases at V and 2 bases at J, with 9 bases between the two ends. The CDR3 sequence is CASSPTLNTGELFF. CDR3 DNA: TGCGCCAGCAGCCCAACACTAAACACCGGGGAGCTGTTTTTT.

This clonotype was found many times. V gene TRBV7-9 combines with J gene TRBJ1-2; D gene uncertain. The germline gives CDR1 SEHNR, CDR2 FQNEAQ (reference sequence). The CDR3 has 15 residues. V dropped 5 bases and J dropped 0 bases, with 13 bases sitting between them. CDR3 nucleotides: TGTGCCAGCAGCAAAAGGGCAGACTCTAACTATGGCTACACCTTC. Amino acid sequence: CASSKRADSNYGYTF.

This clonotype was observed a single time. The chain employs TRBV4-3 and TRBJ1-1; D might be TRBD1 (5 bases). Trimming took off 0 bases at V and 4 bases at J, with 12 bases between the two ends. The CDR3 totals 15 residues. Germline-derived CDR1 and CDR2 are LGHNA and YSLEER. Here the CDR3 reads CASSQDVGVGTEAFF. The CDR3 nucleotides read TGCGCCAGCAGCCAAGATGTGGGGGTTGGCACTGAAGCTTTCTTT.